These T cell receptor beta chains were read from a single sample in a study of shared T cell receptors in the human thymus. Profiled with immunoSEQ multiplex PCR; TCRdb holds only in-frame clones, not every one. This sample has some 640,000 clones, with about 87% found just once. The data also belong to a second study, concerning human thymus T cells.

The sequenced material came from thymocytes. These receptors originate from a boy under two years old with a congenital heart defect. CDR3s include the opening cysteine and the closing phenylalanine or tryptophan. Fields, in order: D gene, V gene, J gene, clone size, CDR3 protein, CDR3 DNA. The D gene is left open where the match is weak. Expanded clones get a size class; other rows say once, few or many, or leave the size out.

>TRBD1|TRBV10-3|TRBJ1-2|-
CAIRDRGRYGYTF
TGTGCCATCAGGGACAGGGGCCGGTATGGCTACACCTTC
>TRBD2|TRBV10-1|TRBJ2-7|-
CASSERTSGGFEEQYF
TGCGCCAGCAGTGAGCGGACTAGCGGGGGATTTGAAGAGCAGTACTTC
>TRBD2|TRBV29-1|TRBJ2-3|-
CSVESREGTDTQYF
TGCAGCGTTGAAAGCCGGGAGGGTACAGATACGCAGTATTTT
>-|TRBV28|TRBJ1-5|-
CASSFPLGWADRDNQPQHF
TGTGCCAGCAGTTTCCCATTGGGGTGGGCAGACAGAGATAATCAGCCCCAGCATTTT
>-|TRBV27|TRBJ1-1|-
CASSPGQRPHGAAFF
TGTGCCAGCAGTCCCGGACAGCGACCACACGGTGCGGCTTTCTTT
>-|TRBV27|TRBJ1-1|-
CASSQSITTDDTEAFF
TGTGCCAGCAGTCAATCCATAACTACGGATGACACTGAAGCTTTCTTT
>-|TRBV4-3|TRBJ2-1|-
CASSQDSLEQFF
TGCGCCAGCAGCCAAGATTCCCTAGAGCAGTTCTTC
>TRBD1|TRBV28|TRBJ1-5|-
CASRPSGTDNYSNQPQHF
TGTGCCAGCAGACCGTCCGGGACAGATAATTATAGCAATCAGCCCCAGCATTTT
>-|TRBV25-1|TRBJ2-1|-
CASSGSTSFDEQFF
TGTGCCAGCAGTGGATCGACTAGTTTCGATGAGCAGTTCTTC
>TRBD2|TRBV6-1|TRBJ2-1|-
CASSAGLAPYNEQFF
TGTGCCAGCAGTGCCGGACTAGCCCCCTACAATGAGCAGTTCTTC
>-|TRBV5-5|TRBJ2-3|-
CASSSLADPRADTQYF
TGTGCCAGCAGCAGTTTAGCGGACCCCCGAGCAGATACGCAGTATTTT
>TRBD1|TRBV7-3|TRBJ2-7|-
CASSLNPTQGIGEQYF
TGTGCCAGCAGCTTAAACCCAACACAGGGGATAGGCGAGCAGTACTTC
>TRBD2|TRBV10-3|TRBJ2-2|-
CAIGLAGADSGELFF
TGTGCCATCGGACTAGCGGGAGCGGATAGCGGGGAGCTGTTTTTT
>-|TRBV5-6|TRBJ2-5|-
CASSLRGETQYF
TGTGCCAGCAGCTTGAGGGGGGAGACCCAGTACTTC
>-|TRBV4-3|TRBJ2-1|-
CASSQDSNSFYNEQFF
TGCGCCAGCAGCCAAGATTCGAATAGCTTCTACAATGAGCAGTTCTTC
>TRBD1|TRBV28|TRBJ1-2|-
CASSSLTGAPYGYTF
TGTGCCAGCAGTTCATTGACAGGGGCGCCCTATGGCTACACCTTC
>TRBD1|TRBV4-1|TRBJ1-5|-
CASSPTRGLGSNQPQHF
TGCGCCAGCAGCCCGACCAGGGGGCTGGGTAGCAATCAGCCCCAGCATTTT
>TRBD2|TRBV11-2|TRBJ2-7|-
CASSLGGGGYYYEQYF
TGTGCCAGCAGCTTAGGGGGCGGGGGGTATTACTACGAGCAGTACTTC
>TRBD2|TRBV4-1|TRBJ2-7|-
CASSQVRGGTSGTLYEQYF
TGCGCCAGCAGCCAAGTTAGGGGGGGGACTAGCGGGACGTTGTACGAGCAGTACTTC
>TRBD2|TRBV4-1|TRBJ2-5|-
CASSQGASGLQETQYF
TGCGCCAGCAGCCAAGGGGCTAGCGGGTTACAAGAGACCCAGTACTTC
>-|TRBV6-6|TRBJ2-2|-
CASSSPGLQAGELFF
TGTGCCAGCAGTTCGCCGGGACTCCAGGCCGGGGAGCTGTTTTTT
>-|TRBV12-5|TRBJ1-2|-
CASGLEEGNYGYTF
TGTGCTAGTGGCCTCGAGGAGGGAAACTATGGCTACACCTTC
>-|TRBV7-2|TRBJ2-3|-
CASSYTVYTDTQYF
TGTGCCAGCAGCTACACAGTCTACACAGATACGCAGTATTTT
>TRBD1|TRBV5-1|TRBJ1-1|few
CASTPTGLSPLRNTEAFF
TGCGCCAGCACCCCGACAGGGTTATCTCCATTAAGGAACACTGAAGCTTTCTTT
>-|TRBV6-1|TRBJ1-1|-
CASGRQATEAFF
TGTGCCAGCGGCAGGCAGGCCACTGAAGCTTTCTTT
>TRBD2|TRBV19|TRBJ2-2|-
CASSGSGRAHTGELFF
TGTGCCAGTAGTGGAAGCGGGAGGGCCCACACCGGGGAGCTGTTTTTT
>-|TRBV6-5|TRBJ1-1|-
CASSYWGGWTEAFF
TGTGCCAGCAGTTATTGGGGGGGGTGGACTGAAGCTTTCTTT
>TRBD1|TRBV27|TRBJ1-1|-
CASSYRGSAEGAFF
TGTGCCAGCAGTTACAGGGGTTCGGCCGAGGGAGCTTTCTTT
>-|TRBV5-1|TRBJ2-5|-
CASSPRGGLGETQYF
TGCGCCAGCAGCCCGAGGGGGGGCTTAGGAGAGACCCAGTACTTC
>-|TRBV14|TRBJ2-7|-
CASSQEEGRRPYEQYF
TGTGCCAGCAGCCAAGAGGAAGGCAGGCGACCCTACGAGCAGTACTTC